Here is one T cell receptor beta chain with its context. Its antigen has not been determined. No base qualities exist here, and no much larger clone lies one base off it. The immunoSEQ Assay, a bias-controlled multiplex PCR, was used to amplify TCRbeta CDR3 regions from genomic DNA. The authors' pipeline ran thus. Within the assay, amplification of reference gene primers was used to estimate how many nucleated cells each sample contained. Sequence reads were collapsed and filtered to measure the absolute abundance of every unique TCRbeta CDR3 rearrangement. For each sample, productive Simpson clonality was calculated by taking the square root of Simpson's diversity index across productive rearrangements. The table comes from immuneACCESS by way of TCRdb, which keeps in-frame sequences with V and J called. Part of the clones is missing from these tables; in studies checked, under half for an unresolved V gene and the rest for unknown reasons. V, J and clone size reflect that table, while D and trimming were determined from the DNA. Recorded for this sample are some 350,000 clones; about 90% of them occurred a single time. The ten largest clones add up to approximately 6.2% of the sample.

Reading from cysteine to phenylalanine, the CDR3 counts 14 amino acids. Kept here is only the CDR3 DNA, which spans 42 bases and is read in frame from base 1. Trimmed from V: 6 bases; trimmed from J: 6 bases; junction bases lacking a gene match: 4. CDR1 SQVTM and CDR2 ANQGSEA are derived from the germline V gene. These data come from a study of blood T cell repertoires in COVID-19 (TCRdb year 2020). Regarding the study in general: The collaborator samples originated in the United States, Italy and Spain and spanned the acute and convalescent phases of COVID-19. The material from the prospective study consisted of cDNA or gDNA derived from T cells, B-cell-depleted T cells, or PBMCs. Subjects who had been exposed to COVID-19, were actively infected with it, or had recovered from it provided the deeply sampled blood TCRbeta repertoires that made up the dataset. The repertoires were released in a freely available public database meant as a resource for research on the immune response to SARS-CoV-2. The samples were drawn from two sources: the first 160 participants of the ongoing ImmuneRACE study, and 1,200 or so subjects contributed by 6 global collaborators. Nearly every sample came with metadata listing a de-identified subject ID, COVID-19 status, age in years and sex. Where available, HLA class I and class II types were obtained from metadata supplied by the sample provider rather than from assay-based typing.

Each collaborating institution followed its own protocols to collect whole blood in K2EDTA tubes. For TCRbeta analysis, collaborators shipped samples as frozen whole blood, isolated PBMCs, or DNA extracted from either of those sample types. General study outcomes and caveats: How much clinical and demographic metadata was included differed by source and by participant, and the metadata was provided uncurated.

Material for sequencing was peripheral blood. This receptor chain uses TRBV29-1 and TRBJ1-6; a stretch of 11 junction bases matches TRBD1. The origin of this receptor is a man between 18 and 35 years old with active or convalescent COVID-19. CDR3 loop: CSVRGTGGNSPLHF. The nucleotide sequence is TGCAGCGTGAGAGGGACAGGGGGTAATTCACCCCTCCACTTT.